A selection of T cell receptor beta chains follows, all from one sample in a study of CD8+ T cells in alopecia areata. The protocol was immunoSEQ multiplex PCR, while the TCRdb copy is restricted to in-frame clones and leaves out a portion. The table records fewer than 4,000 clones, over 70% of them present only once. The material sequenced was skin, taken at week 24, from a patient treated with tofacitinib. The receptor set was obtained from a human donor with alopecia areata. CDR3s include the opening cysteine and the closing phenylalanine or tryptophan. The D gene is left open where the match is weak. Clone size is stated in some rows and not others, as once, few, many or a class when expanded.

D | J | V | length | size | CDR3 | DNA
TRBD1 | TRBJ2-2 | TRBV6-4 | 17 | - | CASSQRGTGGFVGELFF | TGTGCCAGCAGCCAACGGGGGACAGGGGGCTTCGTCGGGGAGCTGTTTTTT
TRBD2 | TRBJ2-1 | TRBV7-9 | 16 | - | CASSLFLAEEYNEQFF | TGTGCCAGCAGTTTATTTCTAGCGGAAGAATACAATGAGCAGTTCTTC
- | TRBJ2-3 | TRBV5-5 | 13 | - | CASSQGSTDTQYF | TGTGCCAGCAGCCAAGGCAGCACAGATACGCAGTATTTT
- | TRBJ2-3 | TRBV4-1 | 13 | - | CASSQQRGTEEYF | TGCGCCAGCAGCCAACAACGCGGGACAGAGGAGTATTTT
TRBD2 | TRBJ2-7 | TRBV2 | 14 | - | CASSDLAGVYEQYF | TGTGCCAGCAGTGACCTAGCGGGGGTCTACGAGCAGTACTTC
TRBD1 | TRBJ1-4 | TRBV6-6 | 12 | - | CASSWTGEKLFF | TGTGCCAGCAGCTGGACAGGTGAAAAACTGTTTTTT
TRBD1 | TRBJ2-7 | TRBV5-5 | 18 | - | CASSLGTGALRGSYEQYF | TGTGCCAGCAGCTTGGGGACAGGGGCGTTAAGGGGCTCCTACGAGCAGTACTTC
- | TRBJ1-2 | TRBV5-1 | 13 | - | CASSLGSRDGYTF | TGCGCCAGCAGCTTGGGTTCCAGGGATGGCTACACCTTC
TRBD1 | TRBJ1-2 | TRBV7-2 | 14 | - | CASSPWDRDYGYTF | TGTGCCAGCAGCCCATGGGACAGAGACTATGGCTACACCTTC
- | TRBJ1-4 | TRBV30 | 14 | - | CAWGSNSYNEKLFF | TGTGCCTGGGGAAGTAACAGTTATAATGAAAAACTGTTTTTT
- | TRBJ2-7 | TRBV28 | 11 | - | CASRNSYEQYF | TGTGCCAGCAGAAACTCCTACGAGCAGTACTTC
- | TRBJ1-1 | TRBV6-5 | 12 | few | CASSPLGGGAFF | TGTGCCAGCAGCCCTTTAGGGGGAGGAGCTTTCTTT
TRBD1 | TRBJ1-6 | TRBV15 | 15 | - | CATSRTGSGNSPLHF | TGTGCCACCAGCAGGACAGGGTCCGGGAATTCACCCCTCCACTTT
TRBD2 | TRBJ2-2 | TRBV30 | 17 | few | CAWTTGSGGAYTGELFF | TGTGCCTGGACGACCGGCAGCGGGGGGGCATACACCGGGGAGCTGTTTTTT
- | TRBJ1-1 | TRBV11-3 | 15 | - | CASSPALWGSQEAFF | TGTGCCAGCAGCCCGGCCCTGTGGGGGAGCCAGGAAGCTTTCTTT
- | TRBJ2-2 | TRBV10-3 | 15 | - | CAISDRALNTGELFF | TGTGCCATCAGTGACAGGGCTCTGAACACCGGGGAGCTGTTTTTT
- | TRBJ1-2 | TRBV9 | 14 | - | CASSVESQAYGYTF | TGTGCCAGCAGCGTAGAGAGCCAGGCCTATGGCTACACCTTC
- | TRBJ2-2 | TRBV5-1 | 16 | - | CASSFTRTKGPGELFF | TGCGCCAGCAGCTTCACTAGGACGAAGGGCCCCGGGGAGCTGTTTTTT
TRBD1 | TRBJ1-5 | TRBV2 | 14 | - | CASRKTGGEWPQHF | TGTGCCAGCAGAAAAACAGGGGGCGAATGGCCCCAGCATTTT
- | TRBJ2-7 | TRBV7-9 | 12 | - | CASSVGAYEQYF | TGTGCCAGCAGCGTGGGGGCCTACGAGCAGTACTTC
TRBD1 | TRBJ1-1 | TRBV13 | 13 | - | CASSLGGGGEAFF | TGTGCCAGCAGCTTAGGAGGGGGCGGGGAAGCTTTCTTT
TRBD1 | TRBJ1-4 | TRBV7-8 | 15 | - | CASSSGTGPSEKLFF | TGTGCCAGCAGCTCCGGGACAGGCCCTAGCGAAAAACTGTTTTTT
TRBD2 | TRBJ2-1 | TRBV28 | 15 | - | CASSPLAGWFNEQFF | TGTGCCAGCAGTCCACTAGCGGGGTGGTTTAATGAGCAGTTCTTC
TRBD1 | TRBJ2-6 | TRBV10-3 | 16 | - | CAIGAGGRSGANVLTF | TGTGCCATCGGCGCAGGGGGCAGGTCTGGGGCCAACGTCCTGACTTTC
- | TRBJ2-7 | TRBV27 | 17 | - | CASSPHSGASGSYEQYF | TGTGCCAGCAGTCCCCACTCGGGGGCTAGCGGATCCTACGAGCAGTACTTC